This T cell receptor (beta chain) was identified during a study of cytomegalovirus exposure and HLA in healthy donors. Study-level points and caveats: The authors excluded some V segments, including TRBV6-2 and TRBV6-3, as indistinguishable. Near-uniform donor sequencing depth was presumed by presence/absence analyses. Versus the approximately 720-donor mean, an Asian-associated ancestry cluster reportedly showed fewer N-insertions in a later analysis.

The PCR was carried out with 60 Vbeta primers and 13 Jbeta primers. Assay: immunoSEQ multiplex PCR; the TCRdb copy retains only in-frame clones and omits some. In the table there are tens of thousands of clones, roughly 72% of which are singletons. The V end lost 2 bases, the J end lost 4 bases, and 14 bases lay between the germline ends. The CDR3 consists of 15 residues. CDR1 and CDR2 (germline): MDHEN, SYDVKM. For this clone: The antigen is unknown.

The receptor comes from a middle-aged man in good health and CMV-seronegative. The chain recombines TRBV28 with TRBJ1-2; a weak D match, TRBD1 (5 bases). Sequencing input: PBMCs. CDR3 nucleotides: TGTGCCAGCAGTTTAGGGGGGTCGGGGAGCTATGGCTACACCTTC. The encoded protein is CASSLGGSGSYGYTF.